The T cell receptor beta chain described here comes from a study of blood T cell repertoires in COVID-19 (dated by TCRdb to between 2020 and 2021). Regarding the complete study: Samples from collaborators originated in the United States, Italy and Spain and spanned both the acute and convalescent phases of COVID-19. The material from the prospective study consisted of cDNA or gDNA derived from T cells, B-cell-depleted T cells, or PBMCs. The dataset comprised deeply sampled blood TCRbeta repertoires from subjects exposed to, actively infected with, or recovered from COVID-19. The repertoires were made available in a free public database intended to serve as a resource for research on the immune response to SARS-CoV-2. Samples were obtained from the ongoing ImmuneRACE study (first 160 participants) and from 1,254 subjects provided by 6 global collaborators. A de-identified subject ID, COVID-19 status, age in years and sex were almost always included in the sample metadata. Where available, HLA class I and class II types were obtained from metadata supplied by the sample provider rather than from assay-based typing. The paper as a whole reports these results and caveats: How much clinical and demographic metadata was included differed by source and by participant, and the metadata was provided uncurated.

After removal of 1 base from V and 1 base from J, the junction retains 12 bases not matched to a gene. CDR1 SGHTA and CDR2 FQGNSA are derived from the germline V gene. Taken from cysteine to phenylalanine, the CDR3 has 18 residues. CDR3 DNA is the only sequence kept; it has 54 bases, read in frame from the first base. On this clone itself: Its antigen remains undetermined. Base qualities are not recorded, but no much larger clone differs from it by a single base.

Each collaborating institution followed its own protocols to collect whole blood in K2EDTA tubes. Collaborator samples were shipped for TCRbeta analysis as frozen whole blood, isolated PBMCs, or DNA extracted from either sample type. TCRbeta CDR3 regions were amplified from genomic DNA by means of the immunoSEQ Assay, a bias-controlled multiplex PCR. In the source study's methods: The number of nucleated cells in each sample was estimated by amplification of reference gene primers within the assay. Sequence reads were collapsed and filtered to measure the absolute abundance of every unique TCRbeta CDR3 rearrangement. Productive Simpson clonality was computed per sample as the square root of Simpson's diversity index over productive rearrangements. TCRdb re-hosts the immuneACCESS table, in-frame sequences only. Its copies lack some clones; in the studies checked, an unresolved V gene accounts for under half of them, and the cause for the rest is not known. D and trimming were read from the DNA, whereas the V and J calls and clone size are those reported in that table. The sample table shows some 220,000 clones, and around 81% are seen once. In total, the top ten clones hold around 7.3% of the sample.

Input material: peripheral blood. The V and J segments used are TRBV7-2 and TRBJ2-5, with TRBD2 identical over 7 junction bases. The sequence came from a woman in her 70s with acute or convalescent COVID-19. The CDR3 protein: CASSLGFSRAGSQETQYF. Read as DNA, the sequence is TGTGCCAGCAGCTTAGGATTTTCACGAGCGGGGAGCCAAGAGACCCAGTACTTC.